A single sample is the source of the 12 T cell receptor beta chains below, sequenced in a study of shared clonotypes between healthy human individuals. Only CD45RO-negative cells positively selected for CCR7 counted as naive CD8 cells, so terminally differentiated effector memory CD45RA+ cells were excluded. Sequencing was performed with immunoSEQ multiplex PCR; in TCRdb, only in-frame clones are kept and a portion is missing. The sample records 600,000 or so clones, approximately 96% being singletons. Sample: naive CD8+ T cells sorted from blood. These receptors were obtained from a woman in her thirties in good health.

This chain uses TRBV18 with TRBJ1-4; 9 bases match TRBD1. Germline CDR1 KGHSH, CDR2 LQKENI. CDR3 length equals 17 residues. V dropped 3 bases and J dropped 7; count of bases not matched to a gene: 12. CDR3 loop: CASSPKSTDRGGEKLFF. In DNA form, the CDR3 reads TGTGCCAGCTCACCGAAAAGTACGGACAGGGGAGGTGAAAAACTGTTTTTT. Filled out from reference TRBV18 and TRBJ1-4, the complete variable domain reads NAGVMQNPRHLVRRRGQEARLRCSPMKGHSHVYWYRQLPEEGLKFMVYLQKENIIDESGMPKERFSAEFPKEGPSILRIQQVVRGDSAAYFCASSPKSTDRGGEKLFFGSGTQLSVL.

The rearrangement links TRBV7-8 to TRBJ2-7, with TRBD1 matching over 8 bases. The junction had 6 bases not matched to a gene; V was cut back by 5 bases and J by 3 bases. The CDR3 length is 14 residues. The germline CDR1 and CDR2 sequences are SGHVS and FQNEAQ. The CDR3 region is CASSGRDRIYEQYF. Here the CDR3 DNA reads TGTGCCAGCAGCGGCCGGGACAGGATCTACGAGCAGTACTTC.

J is TRBJ1-1 and V is TRBV6-5, with D uncertain. V was cut by 3 bases and J by 0 bases, with 11 bases left in between. Germline CDR1 and CDR2: MNHEY and SVGAGI. The CDR3 contains 15 residues. CDR3 nucleotide sequence: TGTGCCAGCAGTTATGCACACCCCCTGAACACTGAAGCTTTCTTT. Amino acid sequence: CASSYAHPLNTEAFF.

The CDR3 region has the DNA TGCAGCGTTGAAGAAGGGACGACAGGGGCAAGCTCCTACGAGCAGTACTTC. This gives the protein CSVEEGTTGASSYEQYF. This chain uses TRBV29-1 with TRBJ2-7; 8 bases align to TRBD1. Trimming removed 0 bases from V and 0 bases from J; junction bases left unmatched: 10. The CDR3 is 17 amino acids. The germline CDR1 and CDR2 sequences are SQVTM and ANQGSEA.

The chain uses TRBV5-6 and TRBJ1-2; D is unresolved. The CDR3 runs 12 residues. Trimming left V 4 bases short and J 5 bases short, with 9 bases between. Germline V lookup: CDR1 SGHDT, CDR2 YYEEEE. Written as DNA, the CDR3 is TGTGCCAGCAGCCCGGACGGATATGGCTACACCTTC. This encodes CASSPDGYGYTF.

V usage is TRBV11-2 and J usage is TRBJ1-2; D is unclear. CDR1 SGHAT and CDR2 FQNNGV come from the germline V gene. V was trimmed by 2 bases and J by 6 bases, leaving 19 bases between them. The CDR3 totals 16 residues. CDR3 loop: CASSLRRTPNPHGYTF. As DNA, the CDR3 is TGTGCCAGCAGCTTAAGAAGAACTCCAAACCCCCATGGCTACACCTTC.

The chain joins TRBV29-1 to TRBJ1-1, with unresolved D. V gave up 5 bases and J gave up 0 bases, with 7 bases separating them. This CDR3 spans 12 amino acids. The germline gives CDR1 SQVTM, CDR2 ANQGSEA. As DNA, the CDR3 is TGCAGCGTTAGAATCATGAACACTGAAGCTTTCTTT. Translation gives CSVRIMNTEAFF.

The V call is TRBV5-1, the J call TRBJ2-7; TRBD2 matches 10 bases. V lost 4 bases and J lost 3; bases outside the gene matches: 10. There are 16 residues in the CDR3. Germline V CDR1 and CDR2: SGHRS, YFSETQ. This CDR3 reads CASSIIPSGSGYEQYF. Here the CDR3 DNA reads TGCGCCAGCAGCATTATACCTAGCGGGAGTGGCTACGAGCAGTACTTC.

V and J are TRBV7-9 and TRBJ2-1; D call uncertain. Trimming took off 4 bases at V and 4 bases at J, with 11 bases between the two ends. This CDR3 region has 14 residues. Germline CDR1 and CDR2: SEHNR and FQNEAQ (reference sequence). The CDR3 DNA is TGTGCCAGCAGCTCCCTCCTTGGATACAATGAGCAGTTCTTC. Translated, it gives CASSSLLGYNEQFF. Complete variable domain (other parts from reference TRBV7-9 and TRBJ2-1): DTGVSQNPRHKITKRGQNVTFRCDPISEHNRLYWYRQTLGQGPEFLTYFQNEAQLEKSRLLSDRFSAERPKGSFSTLEIQRTEQGDSAMYLCASSSLLGYNEQFFGPGTRLTVL.

The CDR3 DNA reads TGTGCCAGCAGTGGTGAACAGGGGGTCCAAGAGACCCAGTACTTC. It is translated as CASSGEQGVQETQYF. The chain joins TRBV6-1 to TRBJ2-5; TRBD1 matches at 8 bases. Trimming removed 4 bases from V and 1 base from J; junction bases left unmatched: 5. CDR3 length: 15 amino acids. In germline, CDR1 is MNHNS, CDR2 SASEGT.

The chain links TRBV7-9 to TRBJ2-1, with 8 nucleotides matching TRBD2. The ends lost 3 bases at V and 2 bases at J; junction bases unmatched: 6. The CDR3 has 16 amino acids. Germline CDR1 and CDR2: SEHNR and FQNEAQ (reference sequence). CDR3 amino acids: CASSFRVAGPYNEQFF. CDR3 nucleotides: TGTGCCAGCAGCTTTCGGGTAGCGGGGCCCTACAATGAGCAGTTCTTC.

The genes are TRBV9 and TRBJ2-1; TRBD1 or TRBD2 may be the D gene (5 bases each). The V gene's germline CDR1 is SGDLS and CDR2 YYNGEE. CDR3 length equals 16 residues. Trimming took 0 bases from V and 0 from J, leaving 10 bases between them. CDR3 amino acids: CASSVEGESSYNEQFF. For the CDR3, the DNA is TGTGCCAGCAGCGTAGAAGGGGAGAGCTCCTACAATGAGCAGTTCTTC.